Shown below are 29 T cell receptor beta chains from a single sample sequenced in a study of blood T cell repertoires in COVID-19. Sequenced by immunoSEQ multiplex PCR; TCRdb stores in-frame clones only, minus some. The repertoire holds some 320,000 clones, with about 88% as singletons. Input material: PBMCs or T cells enriched from blood (not recorded which). These receptors all stem from a man in his 60s who had recovered from COVID-19.

The chain employs TRBV25-1 and TRBJ2-3; 8 bases are shared with TRBD2. The J segment lost 0 bases and the V segment lost 4 bases, leaving 6 bases of the junction unmatched. Germline V lookup: CDR1 MGHDK, CDR2 SYGVNS. CDR3 length: 16 residues. CDR3 DNA: TGTGCCAGCAGTGGCCTTAGCGGGACTAGCACAGATACGCAGTATTTT. It codes for CASSGLSGTSTDTQYF.

The V gene is TRBV2, the J gene TRBJ2-1; D is possibly TRBD1 (5 bases). Germline V gene data show CDR1 as SNHLY and CDR2 as FYNNEI. The CDR3 consists of 15 residues. Trimming took off 5 bases at V and 3 bases at J, with 14 bases between the two ends. CDR3 region: CASSPYVTVYNEQFF. CDR3 coding DNA: TGTGCCAGCAGTCCTTACGTGACAGTCTACAATGAGCAGTTCTTC.

The V and J genes are TRBV6-5 and TRBJ2-5; tentative D call: TRBD2 (6 bases). Trimming cost V 7 bases and J 1 base, with 10 bases left between them. The germline gives CDR1 MNHEY, CDR2 SVGAGI. The length of the CDR3 is 13 residues. As DNA, the CDR3 is TGTGCCAGCAATGCGGGGATCCAAGAGACCCAGTACTTC. Its protein is CASNAGIQETQYF.

The V and J genes are TRBV7-3 and TRBJ2-1, with D tentatively TRBD1 (5 bases). The CDR3 extends over 13 amino acids. Germline V lookup: CDR1 SGHTA, CDR2 FQGTGA. The ends were cut back, 5 bases at V and 4 bases at J, with 9 bases in the middle. CDR3 in DNA: TGTGCCAGCAGCACCGACAGATACAATGAGCAGTTCTTC. It encodes CASSTDRYNEQFF.

This clone was detected only a few times. The gene calls are TRBV19 and TRBJ1-1; D is ambiguous. V dropped 5 bases and J dropped 3 bases, with 4 bases sitting between them. CDR1 LNHDA and CDR2 SQIVND come from the germline V gene (reference sequence). This CDR3 region has 11 residues. CDR3 in DNA: TGTGCCAGTAGTTATTACACTGAAGCTTTCTTT. The encoded protein is CASSYYTEAFF.

There are a few counts of this clone. The chain joins TRBV30 to TRBJ2-7, with 9 bases matching TRBD1. J lost 3 bases, V lost 0 bases, and 6 bases had no gene match. The CDR3 is 15 amino acids. Germline CDR1 GTSNPN, CDR2 SVGIG (reference sequence). The CDR3 region is CAWSVGTGIVYEQYF. The CDR3 bases are TGTGCCTGGAGTGTAGGGACAGGGATTGTCTACGAGCAGTACTTC.

The CDR3 reads CASSFGQHYGYTF. The CDR3 DNA is TGTGCCAGCAGCTTCGGACAGCATTATGGCTACACCTTC. The chain is built from TRBV7-2 and TRBJ1-2; the D gene is possibly TRBD1 (6 bases). The CDR3 consists of 13 residues. V was cut by 3 bases and J by 5 bases, with 10 bases left in between. Germline assignment: CDR1 SGHTA and CDR2 FQGNSA.

This chain joins TRBV4-2 and TRBJ2-5; the match to TRBD2 covers 10 bases. Losses at the gene ends were 1 base for V and 5 bases for J; bases not matched to a gene: 4. The CDR3 contains 15 residues. CDR1 LGHNA and CDR2 YNFKEQ come from the germline V gene. CDR3 amino acids: CASSQASGSPETQYF. The CDR3 DNA follows: TGTGCCAGCAGCCAAGCTAGCGGGAGTCCGGAGACCCAGTACTTC.

The chain has TRBV5-6 and TRBJ2-1, with 7 positions matching TRBD2. With 4 bases clipped from V and 5 bases from J, the junction kept 9 bases outside the gene matches. The CDR3 totals 15 residues. CDR1 SGHDT and CDR2 YYEEEE come from the germline V gene. CDR3 region: CASSKGLVGNNEQFF. The CDR3 nucleotides are TGTGCCAGCAGCAAAGGACTAGTTGGCAACAATGAGCAGTTCTTC.

A few counts support this clone. The chain joins TRBV7-2 to TRBJ1-2; TRBD1 matches at 7 bases. Trimming removed 5 bases from V and 2 bases from J; junction bases left unmatched: 2. This CDR3 is built from 13 residues. Germline V gene data show CDR1 as SGHTA and CDR2 as FQGNSA. Here the CDR3 reads CASSPTGNYGYTF. DNA for the CDR3: TGTGCCAGCAGCCCGACAGGGAACTATGGCTACACCTTC.

The chain joins TRBV10-1 to TRBJ1-2, with D possibly being TRBD1 (6 bases). This CDR3 comprises 13 residues. Trimming shortened V by 5 bases and J by 4 bases, and 11 bases separated the two germline ends. CDR1 and CDR2 from the germline V gene are WNHNN and SYGVQD (reference sequence). CDR3 sequence: CASSKTQGYGYTF. The CDR3 DNA reads TGCGCCAGCAGTAAGACACAGGGCTATGGCTACACCTTC.

This rearrangement joins TRBV5-1 to TRBJ1-2; 9 bases line up with TRBD1. V dropped 4 bases and J dropped 6; count of bases not matched to a gene: 16. The CDR3 extends over 17 amino acids. CDR1 and CDR2 from the germline V gene are SGHRS and YFSETQ. The DNA for the CDR3 is TGCGCCAGCAGCCCTTGGACAGGGGTAGATTCGGTGGATGGCTACACCTTC. Amino acid sequence: CASSPWTGVDSVDGYTF.

The chain combines TRBV7-9 with TRBJ1-2; the match to TRBD1 covers 8 bases. V gave up 7 bases and J gave up 3 bases; unmatched junction bases: 19. Germline CDR1 reads SEHNR; CDR2 reads FQNEAQ (reference sequence). The CDR3 is made up of 18 amino acids. The CDR3 DNA follows: TGTGCCAGCACCAACGGAGGGCAGGGGGCGCGGAGAGACTATGGCTACACCTTC. Translating it yields CASTNGGQGARRDYGYTF.

V and J are TRBV19 and TRBJ1-1; TRBD1 matches at 7 bases. Germline lookup yields CDR1 LNHDA and CDR2 SQIVND (reference sequence). This CDR3 contains 15 residues. V gave up 0 bases and J gave up 2 bases; unmatched junction bases: 3. For the CDR3, the DNA is TGTGCCAGTAGTATAGATCGGACAGGCAACACTGAAGCTTTCTTT. This sequence encodes CASSIDRTGNTEAFF.

CDR3 in amino acids: CASSTGVRNYGYTF. CDR3 DNA sequence: TGTGCCAGTAGTACGGGGGTTAGAAACTATGGCTACACCTTC. The chain recombines TRBV19 with TRBJ1-2, with a possible D match to TRBD1 (5 bases). CDR1 is LNHDA and CDR2 is SQIVND in the germline V gene (reference sequence). The length of the CDR3 is 14 residues. The germline V and J ends were trimmed by 4 bases and 2 bases, with 11 bases remaining between them.

In its sample, this clone was seen a few times. The CDR3 coding sequence is TGCGCCAGCAGCCAAGACGGACATAACTACAACTATGGCTACACCTTC. It is translated as CASSQDGHNYNYGYTF. The chain has TRBV4-3 and TRBJ1-2; tentative D call: TRBD1 (5 bases). The CDR3 loop spans 16 amino acids. Trimming removed 0 bases at V and 2 bases at J, with 13 bases between. Germline values: CDR1 LGHNA, CDR2 YSLEER.

The CDR3 DNA reads TGTGCCAGCAGCGAAGGGACTAGCGGGAGCCTCTCTTCCTACGAGCAGTACTTC. This encodes CASSEGTSGSLSSYEQYF. J is TRBJ2-7 and V is TRBV13; 14 bases match TRBD2. From germline, CDR1 is PRHDT and CDR2 FYEKMQ (reference sequence). The CDR3 extends over 18 amino acids. V gave up 5 bases and J gave up 1 base; unmatched junction bases: 10.

The chain is built from TRBV30 and TRBJ2-1, with D possibly TRBD1 on 5 matching bases. CDR3 size: 14 residues. Germline loops: CDR1 GTSNPN, CDR2 SVGIG (reference sequence). The ends were cut back, 2 bases at V and 8 bases at J, with 16 bases in the middle. The DNA for the CDR3 is TGTGCCTGGAGTCCCCTAGGGGCAAGGGATGAGCAGTTCTTC. It specifies CAWSPLGARDEQFF. Looking up the rest from reference TRBV30 and TRBJ2-1 gives the full variable domain: SQTIHQWPATLVQPVGSPLSLECTVEGTSNPNLYWYRQAAGRGLQLLFYSVGIGQISSEVPQNLSASRPQDRQFILSSKKLLLSDSGFYLCAWSPLGARDEQFFGPGTRLTVL.

The V and J genes are TRBV6-5 and TRBJ2-7, with 12 bases lining up with TRBD2. This CDR3 comprises 16 residues. From germline, CDR1 is MNHEY and CDR2 SVGAGI. The J segment lost 3 bases and the V segment lost 4 bases, leaving 7 bases of the junction unmatched. As DNA, the CDR3 is TGTGCCAGCAGTTCCCCCCTGACTAGCGGGGGCTACGAGCAGTACTTC. This codes for CASSSPLTSGGYEQYF.

J is TRBJ2-1 and V is TRBV7-3; 7 bases are shared with TRBD1. The J segment lost 3 bases and the V segment lost 4 bases, leaving 6 bases of the junction unmatched. CDR3 length equals 15 residues. Germline CDR1 reads SGHTA; CDR2 reads FQGTGA. The CDR3 loop is CASSSGQRVYNEQFF. Here the CDR3 DNA reads TGTGCCAGCAGCTCGGGACAGAGAGTCTACAATGAGCAGTTCTTC.

The chain recombines TRBV3-1 (or the pseudogene TRBV3-2) with TRBJ2-7; D possibly corresponds to TRBD1 (5 bases). The CDR3 loop spans 15 amino acids. V was trimmed by 8 bases and J by 3 bases, leaving 20 bases between them. The germline V gene has CDR1 LGHDT and CDR2 YNNKEL (reference sequence). CDR3 DNA: TGTGCCAGCGGGTCTAACCTAGGGGCCTACTACGAGCAGTACTTC. Amino acid sequence: CASGSNLGAYYEQYF.

The chain employs TRBV15 and TRBJ1-1; D might be TRBD1 (6 bases). The CDR3 sequence is 13 residues long. Trimming cost V 0 bases and J 10 bases, with 12 bases left between them. Germline V lookup: CDR1 LNHNV, CDR2 YYDKDF (reference sequence). The CDR3 DNA reads as TGTGCCACCAGCAGAGATCTGGGGGCCGGAGCTTTCTTT. It specifies CATSRDLGAGAFF. The full variable domain, in which reference TRBV15 and TRBJ1-1 provide the parts outside the CDR3, is DAMVIQNPRYQVTQFGKPVTLSCSQTLNHNVMYWYQQKSSQAPKLLFHYYDKDFNNEADTPDNFQSRRPNTSFCFLDIRSPGLGDTAMYLCATSRDLGAGAFFGQGTRLTVV.

A note on this clone: This specimen includes other DNA sequences encoding the same CDR3. The chain has TRBV7-9 and TRBJ1-4, with 9 bases fitting TRBD1. The CDR3 has 14 amino acids. CDR1 and CDR2 (germline): SEHNR, FQNEAQ (reference sequence). Germline trimming cut 4 bases from V and 7 bases from J; bases unmatched to any gene: 4. CDR3: CASSSGTGSEKLFF. The CDR3 bases are TGTGCCAGCAGCTCCGGGACAGGGAGTGAAAAACTGTTTTTT.

The chain couples TRBV3-1 (or the pseudogene TRBV3-2) to TRBJ2-1; D possibly corresponds to TRBD1 (8 bases). This CDR3 comprises 15 residues. CDR1 and CDR2 (germline): LGHDT, YNNKEL (reference sequence). Trimming left V 3 bases short and J 8 bases short, with 17 bases between. The CDR3 coding sequence is TGTGCCAGCAGCCACTCCGACAGGGGAGGGGATGAGCAGTTCTTC. Residues: CASSHSDRGGDEQFF.

The rearrangement links TRBV10-1 to TRBJ2-3; a possible D gene is TRBD1 (8 bases). V was cut by 6 bases and J by 1 base, with 14 bases left in between. Per germline, CDR1 WNHNN and CDR2 SYGVQD (reference sequence). CDR3 length equals 15 residues. The CDR3: CASSRTGGGTDTQYF. The CDR3 bases are TGCGCCAGCAGCCGTACAGGGGGGGGCACAGATACGCAGTATTTT.

The genes are TRBV28 and TRBJ2-2; unclear D gene. The CDR3 is made up of 16 amino acids. V lost 1 base and J lost 0, with 9 bases in between. Germline CDR1 is MDHEN and CDR2 is SYDVKM. The CDR3 DNA reads TGTGCCAGCAGTTTATTGGCGACATCGAACACCGGGGAGCTGTTTTTT. Amino acid sequence: CASSLLATSNTGELFF.

A single count supports this clone. V gene TRBV28 combines with J gene TRBJ1-4; 7 positions match TRBD1. Germline CDR1 and CDR2: MDHEN and SYDVKM. The CDR3 is 16 residues long. V trimming: 5 bases; J trimming: 7 bases; junction bases outside the gene matches: 13. The CDR3 nucleotides are TGTGCCAGCAGTCACCGAAAGGGACAGTGGGGTGAAAAACTGTTTTTT. Protein product: CASSHRKGQWGEKLFF.

The chain employs TRBV7-9 and TRBJ1-6; 8 bases map to TRBD1. CDR3 length: 16 residues. Germline trimming cut 4 bases from V and 8 bases from J; bases unmatched to any gene: 10. Germline V gene sequence: CDR1 SEHNR, CDR2 FQNEAQ (reference sequence). As DNA, the CDR3 is TGTGCCAGCAGCTCTTTGACAGGGGAGAAAGATTCACCCCTCCACTTT. Protein sequence: CASSSLTGEKDSPLHF.

V and J are TRBV10-3 and TRBJ1-2; TRBD1 matches 8 bases. The CDR3 is made up of 15 amino acids. Trimming cost V 10 bases and J 0 bases; bases outside gene matches: 10. Germline V gene sequence: CDR1 ENHRY, CDR2 SYGVKD. CDR3 DNA sequence: TGTGCCACTAGGGGACAGGAATTTTCTAACTATGGCTACACCTTC. Its protein is CATRGQEFSNYGYTF.